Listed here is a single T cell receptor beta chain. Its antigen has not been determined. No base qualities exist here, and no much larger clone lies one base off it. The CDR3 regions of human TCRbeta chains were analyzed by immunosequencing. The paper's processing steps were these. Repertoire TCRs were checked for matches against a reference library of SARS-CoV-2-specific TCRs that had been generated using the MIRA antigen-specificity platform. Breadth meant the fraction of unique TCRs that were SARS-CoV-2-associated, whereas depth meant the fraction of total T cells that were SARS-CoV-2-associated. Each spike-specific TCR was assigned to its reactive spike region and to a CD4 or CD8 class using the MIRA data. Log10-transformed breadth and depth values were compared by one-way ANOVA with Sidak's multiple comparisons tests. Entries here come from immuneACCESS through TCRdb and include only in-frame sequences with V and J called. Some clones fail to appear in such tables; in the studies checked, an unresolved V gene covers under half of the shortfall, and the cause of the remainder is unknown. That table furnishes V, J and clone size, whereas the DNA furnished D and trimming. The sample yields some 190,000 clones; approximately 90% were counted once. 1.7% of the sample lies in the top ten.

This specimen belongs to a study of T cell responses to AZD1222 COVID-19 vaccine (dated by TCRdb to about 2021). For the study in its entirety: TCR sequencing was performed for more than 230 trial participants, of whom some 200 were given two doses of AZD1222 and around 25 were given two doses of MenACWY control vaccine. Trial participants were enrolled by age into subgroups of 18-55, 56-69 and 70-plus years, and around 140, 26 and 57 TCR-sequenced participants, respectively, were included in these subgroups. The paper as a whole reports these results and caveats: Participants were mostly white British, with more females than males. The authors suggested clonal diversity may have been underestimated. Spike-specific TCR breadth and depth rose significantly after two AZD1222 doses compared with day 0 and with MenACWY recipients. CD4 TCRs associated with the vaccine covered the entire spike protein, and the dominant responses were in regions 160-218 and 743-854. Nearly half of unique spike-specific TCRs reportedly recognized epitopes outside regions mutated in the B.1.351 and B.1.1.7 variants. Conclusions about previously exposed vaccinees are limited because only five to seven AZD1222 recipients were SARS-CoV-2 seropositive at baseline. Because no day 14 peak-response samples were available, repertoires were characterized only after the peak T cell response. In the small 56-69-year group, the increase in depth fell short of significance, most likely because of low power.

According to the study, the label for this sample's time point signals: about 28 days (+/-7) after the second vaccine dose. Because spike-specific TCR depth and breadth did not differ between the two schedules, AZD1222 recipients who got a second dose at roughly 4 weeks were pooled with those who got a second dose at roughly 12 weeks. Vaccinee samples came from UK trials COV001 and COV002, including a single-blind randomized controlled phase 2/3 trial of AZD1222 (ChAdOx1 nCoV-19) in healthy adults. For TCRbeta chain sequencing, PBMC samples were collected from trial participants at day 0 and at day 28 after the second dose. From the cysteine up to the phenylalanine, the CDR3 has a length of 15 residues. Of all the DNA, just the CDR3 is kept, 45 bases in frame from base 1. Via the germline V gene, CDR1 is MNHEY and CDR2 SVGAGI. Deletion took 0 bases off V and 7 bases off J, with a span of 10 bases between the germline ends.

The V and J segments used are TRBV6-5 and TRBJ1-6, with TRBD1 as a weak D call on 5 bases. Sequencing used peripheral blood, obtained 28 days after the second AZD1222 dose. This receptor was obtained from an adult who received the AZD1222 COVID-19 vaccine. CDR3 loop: CASSYSGADNSPLHF. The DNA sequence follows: TGTGCCAGCAGTTACTCAGGGGCAGACAATTCACCCCTCCACTTT.